What follows is one T cell receptor beta chain and its context. Its antigen is unknown. The sample is drawn from a study of fetal regulatory T cell absence and autoimmunity. Study-wide points: Compared with cord blood, pancreas showed oligoclonal TCR enrichment, some clones over 85-fold. Pancreas and cord blood did not differ much in TRB family usage.

Germline V CDR1 and CDR2: LNHDA, SQIVND (reference sequence). The length of the CDR3 is 14 residues. V lost 2 bases and J lost 7; bases outside the gene matches: 4. The assay was immunoSEQ multiplex PCR, and TCRdb's table has in-frame clones only and misses some. The sample carries roughly 95,000 clones, approximately 75% recorded once. The rearrangement links TRBV19 to TRBJ1-1; 10 bases are a match to TRBD1. Source material: pancreas tissue. The sequence was collected from a male donor with IPEX syndrome. The CDR3 nucleotides read TGTGCCAGTAGTATATCAGGACAGGGGGGTGAAGCTTTCTTT. The encoded protein is CASSISGQGGEAFF.